This passage covers 5 T cell receptor beta chains from one sample sequenced in a study of identical twins. From the 5' RACE reads, TCRdb called clonotypes with MiXCR, one entry per CDR3 protein. This sample carries a few hundred thousand distinct CDR3 sequences, about 9% of them seen once, and the ten largest clones take 2.5% to 3.5%. This sample also belongs to another study, concerning yellow fever vaccine responses in identical twins.

Sample: CD8+ T cells sorted from blood. The receptors were sampled from a woman aged 18-35 years in good health.

This clonotype was detected ten times or more. This rearrangement joins TRBV6-2 or TRBV6-3 to TRBJ2-1; either TRBD1 or TRBD2 may fit D (6 bases each). CDR1 and CDR2 (germline): MNHEY, SVGEGT. The CDR3 length is 14 residues. V lost 8 bases to trimming and J lost 0 bases, with 11 bases between them. The CDR3 reads CASSEGGSYNEQFF. The CDR3 nucleotides are TGTGCCAGCTCCGAGGGGGGCTCCTACAATGAGCAGTTCTTC.

The genes are TRBV11-2 and TRBJ2-3; the D gene could be TRBD1 or TRBD2 (5 bases each). Germline assignment: CDR1 SGHAT and CDR2 FQNNGV. Trimming stripped 5 bases from V and 0 bases from J, with 9 bases between. The CDR3 spans 14 residues. For the CDR3, the DNA is TGTGCCAGCAGCCCATGGGACAGCACAGATACGCAGTATTTT. It yields the protein CASSPWDSTDTQYF.

This clonotype has a handful of counts. The CDR3 region is CASSFGGAVDTQYF. The CDR3 DNA reads TGTGCCAGCAGCTTTGGGGGGGCGGTAGATACGCAGTATTTT. The chain employs TRBV7-8 and TRBJ2-3; tentative D call: TRBD2 (7 bases). The CDR3 loop spans 14 amino acids. V lost 3 bases to trimming and J lost 5 bases, with 12 bases between them. Germline V gives CDR1 SGHVS, CDR2 FQNEAQ.

The rearrangement joins TRBV2 to TRBJ1-1; D unclear. Trimming pared 6 bases from V and 4 bases from J, leaving 6 bases between. CDR3 length: 11 amino acids. Germline CDR1 and CDR2: SNHLY and FYNNEI. The CDR3 DNA reads TGTGCCAGCAGGGATGGCACTGAAGCTTTCTTT. Translation: CASRDGTEAFF.

This chain connects TRBV7-2 to TRBJ2-7, with D perhaps being TRBD1 or TRBD2 (5 bases each). Germline-derived CDR1 and CDR2 are SGHTA and FQGNSA. The CDR3 is 14 amino acids. The germline V and J ends were trimmed by 5 bases and 4 bases, with 15 bases remaining between them. The CDR3 spells CASSAVRDGYEQYF. The DNA of the CDR3 is TGTGCCAGCAGCGCCGTCCGGGACGGGTACGAGCAGTACTTC.